The next 19 T cell receptor beta chains were all read from a single sample in a study of early T cells in non-severe SARS-CoV-2 infection. In TCRdb, the 5' RACE reads were re-called with MiXCR into one record per CDR3 protein. This sample has more than 60,000 distinct CDR3 sequences, with 9.5% to 15% found just once. The input for sequencing was whole blood, taken at baseline. These receptors were obtained from an adult who was a healthcare worker with PCR-confirmed SARS-CoV-2 infection or an uninfected control (not recorded which).

This clonotype was recorded a few times. The chain has TRBV28 and TRBJ1-6; D is undetermined. The V end lost 1 base, the J end lost 5 bases, and 9 bases lay between the germline ends. Germline assignment: CDR1 MDHEN and CDR2 SYDVKM. The CDR3 is made up of 15 amino acids. The CDR3 DNA reads as TGTGCCAGCAGTTTATTGCCGGAAGATAATTCACCCCTCCACTTT. It is translated as CASSLLPEDNSPLHF.

This clonotype was counted between two and nine times. V is TRBV6-6 and J is TRBJ2-2, with D unclear. Germline V gene sequence: CDR1 MNHNY, CDR2 SVGAGI (reference sequence). V lost 2 bases and J lost 0, with 7 bases in between. CDR3 length equals 15 residues. For the CDR3, the DNA is TGTGCCAGCAGTTACGCAGACGCGAACACCGGGGAGCTGTTTTTT. This codes for CASSYADANTGELFF.

This clonotype was seen a few times. CDR3 nucleotide sequence: TGTGCCAGCAGCTACCCCTCGACAGGGGGCAGCGCCTATGGCTACACCTTC. Protein sequence: CASSYPSTGGSAYGYTF. The chain carries TRBV7-9 and TRBJ1-2, with 10 bases matching TRBD1. CDR3 size: 17 residues. Germline values: CDR1 SEHNR, CDR2 FQNEAQ (reference sequence). Trimming at V came to 4 bases and at J to 4 bases, leaving 12 bases not matched to a gene.

In this sample, this clonotype turned up many times. The chain has TRBV4-1 and TRBJ1-2; D remains ambiguous. Germline CDR1 and CDR2: MGHRA and YSYEKL. Trimming cost V 0 bases and J 4 bases, with 9 bases left between them. The CDR3 consists of 14 residues. The CDR3 bases are TGCGCCAGCAGCCAAGAAGAGGGTGGCTATGGCTACACCTTC. Translation gives CASSQEEGGYGYTF.

Only a few counts were recorded for this clonotype. V gene TRBV7-9 combines with J gene TRBJ1-2; 10 positions match TRBD1. Per germline, CDR1 SEHNR and CDR2 FQNEAQ (reference sequence). V dropped 1 base and J dropped 6; count of bases not matched to a gene: 5. This CDR3 region has 15 residues. The CDR3 DNA follows: TGTGCCAGCAGCTTAGGAGGGACAGGGGCAAATGGCTACACCTTC. Its protein is CASSLGGTGANGYTF.

This clonotype occurred many times. The J gene is TRBJ2-5, the V gene TRBV19; 11 bases align to TRBD2. V lost 5 bases and J lost 5; bases outside the gene matches: 13. The germline gives CDR1 LNHDA, CDR2 SQIVND (reference sequence). The CDR3 sequence is 17 residues long. CDR3 loop: CASSPFPTSGEVETQYF. The CDR3 coding sequence is TGTGCCAGTAGTCCCTTCCCGACTAGCGGGGAGGTGGAGACCCAGTACTTC.

As concerns this clonotype: Relative to the germline gene, one junction end is altered; a read error may explain this. The J gene is TRBJ2-6, the V gene TRBV28, with D perhaps matching TRBD1 (5 bases). The CDR3 runs to 15 residues. Germline assignment: CDR1 MDHEN and CDR2 SYDVKM. The CDR3 region has the DNA TGTGCCAGCAGGACAGTTAGCTCTGGGGCCAACGCCCTGACTTTC. It yields the protein CASRTVSSGANALTF. Full variable domain (missing parts from reference TRBV28 and TRBJ2-6): DVKVTQSSRYLVKRTGEKVFLECVQDMDHENMFWYRQDPGLGLRLIYFSYDVKMKEKGDIPEGYSVSREKKERFSLILESASTNQTSMYLCASRTVSSGANALTFGAGSRLTVL.

This clonotype was seen at least ten times. The V and J genes are TRBV12-3 or TRBV12-4 and TRBJ2-1, with a tentative D call TRBD1 (5 bases). The CDR3 length is 18 residues. V was pared by 3 bases and J by 5 bases, with 23 bases between. The CDR3 sequence: CASSFTTLTGYQDNEQFF. The CDR3 region has the DNA TGTGCCAGCAGTTTTACCACGCTCACAGGATATCAAGACAATGAGCAGTTCTTC.

This clonotype showed up just a few times. The J gene is TRBJ2-3, the V gene TRBV7-9; D might be TRBD2 (6 bases). Trimming removed 7 bases at V and 3 bases at J, with 23 bases between. CDR1 is SEHNR and CDR2 is FQNEAQ in the germline V gene (reference sequence). CDR3 length equals 17 residues. CDR3 bases: TGTGCCAGCAATGCTATTCGGACCGGGGGAATAACAGATACGCAGTATTTT. This sequence encodes CASNAIRTGGITDTQYF.

The chain uses TRBV7-2 and TRBJ2-3; D is uncertain. The CDR3 is 16 residues long. Trimming shortened V by 1 base and J by 0 bases, and 11 bases separated the two germline ends. In germline, CDR1 is SGHTA, CDR2 FQGNSA. The CDR3 DNA reads TGTGCCAGCAGCTTAGGACCTATACCTAGCACAGATACGCAGTATTTT. Residues: CASSLGPIPSTDTQYF.

J is TRBJ2-5 and V is TRBV28, with 10 nucleotides matching TRBD2. The V segment lost 5 bases and the J segment 4 bases; nucleotides outside the gene matches: 1. Germline CDR1 is MDHEN and CDR2 is SYDVKM. CDR3 length: 13 residues. In DNA, the CDR3 is TGTGCCAGCAGTCGGACTAGCGGAGAGACCCAGTACTTC. It codes for CASSRTSGETQYF.

Only a few counts were recorded for this clonotype. This sequence joins TRBV28 and TRBJ1-6; no firm D call. Germline V lookup: CDR1 MDHEN, CDR2 SYDVKM. This CDR3 has 15 amino acids. V dropped 3 bases and J dropped 9 bases, with 15 bases sitting between them. The CDR3 DNA reads TGTGCCAGCAGTTTGGGCTCCGGCTATCGTTCACCCCTCCACTTT. Protein product: CASSLGSGYRSPLHF.

This clonotype occurred many times. The CDR3 nucleotides read TGTGCCAGCAGCTTAACCAGGTGGACGAGGGCTTTCTTT. Translated: CASSLTRWTRAFF. This rearrangement joins TRBV7-3 to TRBJ1-1, with D unclear. The CDR3 sequence is 13 residues long. Trimming removed 0 bases at V and 11 bases at J, with 13 bases between. In germline, CDR1 is SGHTA, CDR2 FQGTGA.

This clonotype was found a few times. In nucleotides, the CDR3 is TGTGCCAGCGGAGACAGGGCTACTGAAGCTTTCTTT. Encoded protein: CASGDRATEAFF. The rearrangement uses TRBV12-3 or TRBV12-4 and TRBJ1-1, with 7 positions matching TRBD1. CDR3 size: 12 residues. J gave up 5 bases and V 8 bases, and 5 bases lay outside the gene matches.

This clonotype was seen only a few times. The gene calls are TRBV29-1 and TRBJ2-6; 9 bases map to TRBD1. CDR1 SQVTM and CDR2 ANQGSEA come from the germline V gene. This CDR3 region has 14 residues. After removal of 8 bases from V and 1 base from J, the junction contained 3 bases not matched to a gene. The CDR3 DNA sequence: TGCAGCATCGGGACAGGGTCTGGGGCCAACGTCCTGACTTTC. Its translation: CSIGTGSGANVLTF.

V gene TRBV20-1 combines with J gene TRBJ2-7; D not resolved. V shed 0 bases and J shed 2 bases, with 8 bases lying between them. Germline CDR1 DFQATT, CDR2 SNEGSKA (reference sequence). The CDR3 length is 13 residues. This chain's CDR3 is CSAREAPPYEQYF. The CDR3 region has the DNA TGCAGTGCTAGAGAGGCGCCCCCCTACGAGCAGTACTTC.

At least ten counts were recorded for this clonotype. The chain recombines TRBV7-9 with TRBJ2-3; 8 bases line up with TRBD1. V trimming: 5 bases; J trimming: 4 bases; junction bases outside the gene matches: 8. CDR3 length equals 15 residues. Germline values: CDR1 SEHNR, CDR2 FQNEAQ (reference sequence). The CDR3 nucleotides read TGTGCCAGCAGCGTATCCAGGGGGCAGGCAGATACGCAGTATTTT. Translating it yields CASSVSRGQADTQYF. The full variable domain, its missing parts supplied by reference TRBV7-9 and TRBJ2-3, is DTGVSQNPRHKITKRGQNVTFRCDPISEHNRLYWYRQTLGQGPEFLTYFQNEAQLEKSRLLSDRFSAERPKGSFSTLEIQRTEQGDSAMYLCASSVSRGQADTQYFGPGTRLTVL.

This clonotype was seen more than once but under ten times. The chain has TRBV7-7 and TRBJ2-2; D may be TRBD1 (6 bases). CDR1 is SSHAT, CDR2 FNYEAQ, per germline (reference sequence). V was clipped by 5 bases and J by 0 bases, with 13 bases between them. The CDR3 loop spans 16 amino acids. In nucleotides, the CDR3 is TGTGCCAGCAGCCCTTTTTGGACAGCGAACACCGGGGAGCTGTTTTTT. Residues: CASSPFWTANTGELFF. Full variable domain (rest looked up from reference TRBV7-7 and TRBJ2-2): GAGVSQSPRYKVTKRGQDVTLRCDPISSHATLYWYQQALGQGPEFLTYFNYEAQPDKSGLPSDRFSAERPEGSISTLTIQRTEQRDSAMYRCASSPFWTANTGELFFGEGSRLTVL.

This clonotype was seen a few times. J is TRBJ2-2 and V is TRBV29-1; D is unclear. The germline gives CDR1 SQVTM, CDR2 ANQGSEA. V lost 8 bases, J lost 1 base, and 8 bases lay in between. The CDR3 sequence is 12 residues long. Here the CDR3 DNA reads TGCAGCTTCTGGGGGAACACCGGGGAGCTGTTTTTT. Amino acids: CSFWGNTGELFF.